The subject of this entry is one TCR beta chain. This sample was taken from a study of blood T cell repertoires in COVID-19. In the study overall: Material from acute and convalescent COVID-19 was sourced from the United States, Italy and Spain. T cells, B-cell-depleted T cells, or PBMCs provided the cDNA or gDNA that served as material.

Seattle's enrolled individuals joined amid active infection and were then monitored longitudinally. As originally analysed: Reference gene primer amplification yielded estimated nucleated cell counts. Method: immunoSEQ multiplex PCR; TCRdb's copy keeps in-frame clones and lacks some. That table furnishes V, J and clone size, whereas the DNA furnished D and trimming. In the table there are 400,000 or so clones, approximately 91% of which are singletons. Sequencing was done on a sample of peripheral blood. The sequence was obtained from a woman in her 40s with COVID-19, enrolled during active disease.

Here the CDR3 reads CASSYSGFGTGELFF. The CDR3 DNA sequence: TGTGCCAGCAGTTATTCGGGGTTCGGCACCGGGGAGCTGTTTTTT. The rearrangement uses TRBV6-5 and TRBJ2-2, with a weak D call TRBD2 (5 bases). The V gene's germline CDR1 is MNHEY and CDR2 SVGAGI. This CDR3 contains 15 residues. Trimming removed 3 bases at V and 4 bases at J, with 12 bases between.